One sample yielded the 9 T cell receptor beta chains listed below, sequenced in a study of CD8 T cells in Susac syndrome. Roughly 0.45 to 1 ug RNA was reverse transcribed with random hexamers. TCRdb reanalysed the immunoSEQ multiplex PCR reads using MiXCR and keeps one entry per CDR3 protein. The table has 200,000 or so distinct CDR3 sequences, roughly 94% seen once. Sequencing used CD8+ T cells from PBMCs. The source of these receptors is a human donor with Susac syndrome.

This clonotype was observed a handful of times. The V gene is TRBV29-1, the J gene TRBJ2-2, with D tentatively TRBD1 or TRBD2 (5 bases each). The germline CDR1 and CDR2 sequences are SQVTM and ANQGSEA. V lost 0 bases and J 9 bases, leaving 5 bases between the germline ends. This CDR3 is built from 11 residues. CDR3 coding DNA: TGCAGCGTTGAAGAGGGACGGGAGCTGTTTTTT. Translated: CSVEEGRELFF.

This clonotype was seen only once. This chain's CDR3 is CASSYTTGQGDGNQPQHF. The CDR3 coding sequence is TGCGCCAGCAGCTACACGACCGGGCAGGGCGACGGCAATCAGCCCCAGCATTTT. V usage is TRBV4-1 and J usage is TRBJ1-5; D possibly corresponds to TRBD1 (5 bases). The germline gives CDR1 MGHRA, CDR2 YSYEKL. The ends were cut back, 5 bases at V and 2 bases at J, with 22 bases in the middle. This CDR3 spans 18 amino acids.

The V and J genes are TRBV11-2 and TRBJ2-1; no reliable D call. V gave up 5 bases and J gave up 3 bases, with 11 bases separating them. Germline CDR1 SGHAT, CDR2 FQNNGV. The CDR3 contains 14 residues. The CDR3 loop is CASSILRYYNEQFF. The CDR3 DNA reads as TGTGCCAGCAGCATCCTTCGTTACTACAATGAGCAGTTCTTC.

The gene calls are TRBV15 and TRBJ2-7; D is undetermined. Trimming removed 0 bases from V and 2 bases from J, with 5 bases in between. The CDR3 has 13 residues. The germline CDR1 and CDR2 sequences are LNHNV and YYDKDF (reference sequence). CDR3 protein: CATSRERTYEQYF. The CDR3 DNA reads TGTGCCACCAGCAGAGAAAGGACCTACGAGCAGTACTTC.

This chain's CDR3 is CASRSGTTNQPQHF. In DNA form, the CDR3 reads TGTGCCAGCAGATCCGGGACTACAAATCAGCCCCAGCATTTT. V usage is TRBV6-5 and J usage is TRBJ1-5; D perhaps matches TRBD1 (5 bases). Trimming left V 6 bases short and J 4 bases short, with 13 bases between. Germline V CDR1 and CDR2: MNHEY, SVGAGI. The CDR3 is 14 residues long.

V gene TRBV7-9 combines with J gene TRBJ2-4; TRBD1 agrees at 8 bases. This CDR3 spans 15 amino acids. J lost 6 bases, V lost 1 base, and 5 bases had no gene match. Germline V gene lookup returns CDR1 SEHNR and CDR2 FQNEAQ (reference sequence). This chain's CDR3 is CASSLGRGLGNIQYF. CDR3 coding DNA: TGTGCCAGCAGCTTAGGCAGGGGGCTGGGAAACATTCAGTACTTC.

The chain uses TRBV3-1 and TRBJ2-3; 8 nucleotides agree with TRBD2. CDR1 LGHDT and CDR2 YNNKEL come from the germline V gene (reference sequence). Unmatched junction bases numbered 8, after V lost 5 bases and J lost 4 bases. This CDR3 is built from 15 residues. DNA for the CDR3: TGTGCCAGCAGCGAGGGTAGCGGGGTTGCAGATACGCAGTATTTT. It is translated as CASSEGSGVADTQYF.

As DNA, the CDR3 is TGTGCCAGCTCACCACTAAAGACAGGAAGCACAGATACGCAGTATTTT. Amino acids: CASSPLKTGSTDTQYF. This chain joins TRBV18 and TRBJ2-3; D possibly corresponds to TRBD1 (6 bases). Germline loops: CDR1 KGHSH, CDR2 LQKENI. The CDR3 consists of 16 residues. Trimming removed 1 base at V and 0 bases at J, with 11 bases between.

The chain recombines TRBV20-1 with TRBJ2-7; D perhaps matches TRBD1 (8 bases). CDR1 is DFQATT and CDR2 is SNEGSKA in the germline V gene (reference sequence). This CDR3 is 14 amino acids long. Trimming removed 3 bases from V and 4 bases from J, with 16 bases in between. CDR3 region: CSASGTGGGYEQYF. The CDR3 nucleotides are TGCAGTGCTAGCGGTACAGGGGGGGGTTACGAGCAGTACTTC.